These T cell receptor beta chains were read from a single sample in a study of OX40 agonist ivuxolimab in advanced cancers. Only in-frame clones appear in the TCRdb table, and some are missing; sequencing was by immunoSEQ multiplex PCR. The sample lists 45,000 to 55,000 clones, 70% to 85% seen once, with more than 0.95% in the top ten. This sample comprised CD4+ or CD8+ T cells sorted from blood, obtained in a trial of the OX40 agonist ivuxolimab. The receptors here all came from an adult with an advanced solid tumor such as melanoma, head and neck, liver or kidney cancer. Both conserved end residues are trimmed from each CDR3. The order of the fields is V gene, clone size, J gene, CDR3 protein. Clone size is shown for a subset of rows, as once, few, many or a class of expanded clone.

v_gene: TRBV7-8; abundance: -; j_gene: TRBJ1-1; CDR3aa: ASSQAPIGGTGRNTEAF
v_gene: TRBV18; abundance: -; j_gene: TRBJ2-1; CDR3aa: ASSPPIWEETYNEQF
v_gene: TRBV5-1; abundance: -; j_gene: TRBJ1-1; CDR3aa: ASSLQAAGTEAF
v_gene: TRBV9; abundance: few; j_gene: TRBJ2-1; CDR3aa: ASSQGEGRYNEQF
v_gene: TRBV5-6; abundance: -; j_gene: TRBJ1-1; CDR3aa: ASSRVGQRLMNTEAF
v_gene: TRBV19; abundance: -; j_gene: TRBJ1-2; CDR3aa: ASSPVGQGRGYT
v_gene: TRBV7-9; abundance: -; j_gene: TRBJ2-7; CDR3aa: ASSAGLAGLAPSYEQY
v_gene: TRBV5-4; abundance: once; j_gene: TRBJ1-3; CDR3aa: ASSLDIRNTIY
v_gene: TRBV10-3; abundance: -; j_gene: TRBJ1-3; CDR3aa: AISPGPSSGNTIY
v_gene: TRBV6-5; abundance: -; j_gene: TRBJ2-5; CDR3aa: ASSPGLAVRETQY
v_gene: TRBV21-1; abundance: -; j_gene: TRBJ2-1; CDR3aa: ASSKIVTGRYAQEQF
v_gene: TRBV7-2; abundance: -; j_gene: TRBJ2-3; CDR3aa: ASSPPGGLSNTQY
v_gene: TRBV4-3; abundance: -; j_gene: TRBJ2-7; CDR3aa: ASSQDFSGPPFYEQY
v_gene: TRBV5-8; abundance: -; j_gene: TRBJ2-1; CDR3aa: ASSFGQGNNEQF
v_gene: TRBV4-1; abundance: -; j_gene: TRBJ2-1; CDR3aa: ASSQRPRTSDTIEQF
v_gene: TRBV6-6; abundance: -; j_gene: TRBJ2-1; CDR3aa: ASHLSGGATNNEQF
v_gene: TRBV5-1; abundance: -; j_gene: TRBJ2-1; CDR3aa: ASSFLLAGTSGEQF
v_gene: TRBV7-2; abundance: -; j_gene: TRBJ2-1; CDR3aa: ASRRLSGRWEQF
v_gene: TRBV11-2; abundance: -; j_gene: -; CDR3aa: ASSSLLAGVYEQY
v_gene: TRBV18; abundance: -; j_gene: TRBJ2-1; CDR3aa: ASSPQGAYNEQF
v_gene: TRBV7-9; abundance: -; j_gene: TRBJ2-7; CDR3aa: ASSLGVDRGGDYEQY
v_gene: TRBV9; abundance: once; j_gene: TRBJ1-4; CDR3aa: ASSRQGGIEKLF